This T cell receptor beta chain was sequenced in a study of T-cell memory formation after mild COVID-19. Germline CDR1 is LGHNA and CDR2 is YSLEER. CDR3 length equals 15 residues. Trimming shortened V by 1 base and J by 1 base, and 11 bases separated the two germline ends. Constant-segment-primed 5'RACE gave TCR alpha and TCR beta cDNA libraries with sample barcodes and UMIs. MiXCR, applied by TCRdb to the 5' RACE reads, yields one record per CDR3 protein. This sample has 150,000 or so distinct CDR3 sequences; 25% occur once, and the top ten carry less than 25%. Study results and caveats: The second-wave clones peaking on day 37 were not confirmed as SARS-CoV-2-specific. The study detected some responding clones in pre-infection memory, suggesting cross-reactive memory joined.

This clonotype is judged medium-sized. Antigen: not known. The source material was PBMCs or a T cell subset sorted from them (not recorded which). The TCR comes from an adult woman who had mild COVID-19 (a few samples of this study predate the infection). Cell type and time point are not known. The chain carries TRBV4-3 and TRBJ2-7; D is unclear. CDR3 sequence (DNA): TGCGCCAGCAGCCAAGCGGTGATAGGTTCCTACGAGCAGTACTTC. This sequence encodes CASSQAVIGSYEQYF.